These 24 T cell receptor beta chains originate from one sample sequenced in a study of T cells after yellow fever vaccination. TCRdb redid the calling of the 5' RACE reads with MiXCR, one entry per CDR3 protein. The table records 350,000 to 550,000 distinct CDR3 sequences, about 19% of them present only once. The sample was PBMCs, taken before the yellow fever booster vaccination. These receptor sequences come from a man aged 18 to 35 who received the YFV17D yellow fever vaccine.

The V call is TRBV6-1, the J call TRBJ2-5; no firm D call. V shed 2 bases and J shed 5 bases, with 9 bases lying between them. Germline-derived CDR1 and CDR2 are MNHNS and SASEGT. The CDR3 spans 13 residues. CDR3 nucleotides: TGTGCCAGCAGTGAAATTGAGCTGGAGACCCAGTACTTC. Protein product: CASSEIELETQYF.

This clonotype was found many times. The V gene is TRBV27, the J gene TRBJ2-1; possibly TRBD2 for D (7 bases). V lost 6 bases and J lost 4, with 13 bases in between. The CDR3 runs 14 residues. Germline V gene lookup returns CDR1 MNHEY and CDR2 SMNVEV (reference sequence). This CDR3 reads CASRGGGPYNEQFF. For the CDR3, the DNA is TGTGCCAGCAGGGGAGGGGGGCCGTACAATGAGCAGTTCTTC.

The chain is built from TRBV20-1 and TRBJ1-5; no reliable D call. CDR3 length equals 13 residues. Trimming shortened V by 5 bases and J by 3 bases, and 11 bases separated the two germline ends. Germline CDR1 DFQATT, CDR2 SNEGSKA (reference sequence). CDR3 sequence (DNA): TGCAGTGCTTACAGCGGAAACAATCAGCCCCAGCATTTT. This gives the protein CSAYSGNNQPQHF.

The chain is built from TRBV2 and TRBJ2-3; D not resolved. The CDR3 runs to 16 residues. The V end lost 8 bases, the J end lost 2 bases, and 20 bases lay between the germline ends. The germline V gene encodes CDR1 SNHLY and CDR2 FYNNEI. The CDR3 nucleotides are TGTGCCAGCGGCCTAACACGGGCAGGATTCACAGATACGCAGTATTTT. It codes for CASGLTRAGFTDTQYF.

The chain recombines TRBV12-3 or TRBV12-4 with TRBJ2-3; possible D gene TRBD2, 5 bases. Between the trimmed V and J ends, which lost 5 bases and 2 bases, there was a span of 8 bases. The CDR3 extends over 13 amino acids. CDR3 protein: CASSIGVTDTQYF. For the CDR3, the DNA is TGTGCCAGCAGTATCGGGGTCACAGATACGCAGTATTTT.

This clonotype has more than one count but fewer than ten. V usage is TRBV29-1 and J usage is TRBJ2-5; 7 positions agree with TRBD1. Per the germline V gene, CDR1 is SQVTM and CDR2 is ANQGSEA. This CDR3 is built from 15 residues. With V trimmed by 0 bases and J by 3 bases, 7 bases remained unmatched. Here the CDR3 DNA reads TGCAGCGTTGAAGACGTTCCGGGACAGAAAGAGACCCAGTACTTC. Its protein product is CSVEDVPGQKETQYF.

V and J are TRBV20-1 and TRBJ2-2; D is tentatively TRBD1 or TRBD2 (5 bases each). V gave up 7 bases and J gave up 0 bases, with 15 bases separating them. Germline-derived CDR1 and CDR2 are DFQATT and SNEGSKA (reference sequence). CDR3 length: 15 residues. The CDR3 nucleotides read TGCAGTGGCGAGCCTTGGGGGTCGAACACCGGGGAGCTGTTTTTT. Translated: CSGEPWGSNTGELFF.

This clonotype was observed at least ten times. The V gene is TRBV5-6, the J gene TRBJ1-4, with 7 bases aligning to TRBD1. The V gene end was trimmed by 0 bases and the J gene end by 8 bases; junction bases not matched to a gene: 4. Per germline, CDR1 SGHDT and CDR2 YYEEEE. This CDR3 contains 14 residues. CDR3 sequence: CASSLEGAWEKLFF. As DNA, the CDR3 is TGTGCCAGCAGCTTGGAGGGGGCGTGGGAAAAACTGTTTTTT.

DNA for the CDR3: TGTGCCAGCAGCCAGACTGACAGCGGCCGAGGGCGCTATCACCGGCGTCTTTCGGAGCAGTACTTC. This codes for CASSQTDSGRGRYHRRLSEQYF. The V gene is TRBV14, the J gene TRBJ2-7; D is possibly TRBD1 or TRBD2 (5 bases each). In germline, CDR1 is SGHDN, CDR2 FVKESK. The V and J ends lost 3 bases and 7 bases respectively, with 40 bases between them. The CDR3 sequence is 22 residues long.

This clonotype has just one count. J is TRBJ2-7 and V is TRBV28, with D hard to call. The CDR3 extends over 13 amino acids. Germline assignment: CDR1 MDHEN and CDR2 SYDVKM. Trimming cost V 6 bases and J 2 bases, with 11 bases left between them. In nucleotides, the CDR3 is TGTGCCAGCAGCACCGGTTCGACCTACGAGCAGTACGTC. It specifies CASSTGSTYEQYV.

This clonotype was detected ten times or more. The rearrangement uses TRBV7-2 and TRBJ1-1; 8 nucleotides align to TRBD1. The CDR3 loop spans 13 amino acids. CDR1 and CDR2 (germline): SGHTA, FQGNSA. With V trimmed by 3 bases and J by 4 bases, 1 base remained unmatched. The chain's CDR3 is CASSLGQATEAFF. In nucleotides, the CDR3 is TGTGCCAGCAGCTTGGGACAGGCCACTGAAGCTTTCTTT.

This clonotype was counted at least ten times. The V gene is TRBV7-2, the J gene TRBJ1-1; perhaps TRBD1 as D (6 bases). V was clipped by 1 base and J by 0 bases, with 12 bases between them. The CDR3 extends over 16 amino acids. CDR1 and CDR2 (germline): SGHTA, FQGNSA. CDR3 in amino acids: CASSLVGWDMNTEAFF. CDR3 DNA: TGTGCCAGCAGCTTAGTGGGCTGGGACATGAACACTGAAGCTTTCTTT.

The chain has TRBV7-9 and TRBJ2-3; weak D call: TRBD1 (6 bases). Trimming left V 5 bases short and J 2 bases short, with 17 bases between. Germline V CDR1 and CDR2: SEHNR, FQNEAQ (reference sequence). The CDR3 has 16 residues. Written as DNA, the CDR3 is TGTGCCAGCAGCGCCCTACAGGGCCCCCCCACAGATACGCAGTATTTT. As protein: CASSALQGPPTDTQYF.

A few counts support this clonotype. J is TRBJ2-2 and V is TRBV27; the match to TRBD2 covers 13 bases. Germline CDR1 is MNHEY and CDR2 is SMNVEV (reference sequence). The CDR3 runs 18 residues. Germline trimming cut 5 bases from V and 5 bases from J; bases unmatched to any gene: 11. CDR3 in DNA: TGTGCCAGCAGTAGACTAGCGGGAGGATCGGCGGGTACCGGGGAGCTGTTTTTT. It encodes CASSRLAGGSAGTGELFF.

There are many counts of this clonotype. The V and J genes are TRBV7-8 and TRBJ2-7; D is perhaps TRBD1 (6 bases). Germline CDR1 reads SGHVS; CDR2 reads FQNEAQ. Trimming left V 6 bases short and J 0 bases short, with 12 bases between. The CDR3 extends over 14 amino acids. DNA of the CDR3: TGTGCCAGCAGGCCCGACAGGCACTCCTACGAGCAGTACGTC. Translating it yields CASRPDRHSYEQYV.

The sample holds many counts of this clonotype. The gene calls are TRBV11-2 and TRBJ2-1; 8 bases are a match to TRBD2. The CDR3 has 15 amino acids. Unmatched junction bases numbered 13, after V lost 8 bases and J lost 7 bases. CDR1 is SGHAT, CDR2 FQNNGV, per germline. CDR3 DNA sequence: TGTGCCAGCGCTTCCCCCGAGCGGGGGCTTAATGAGCAGTTCTTC. Translation gives CASASPERGLNEQFF.

This chain connects TRBV5-1 to TRBJ2-5; D might be TRBD2 (5 bases). Germline V CDR1 and CDR2: SGHRS, YFSETQ. This CDR3 spans 16 amino acids. The germline V and J ends were trimmed by 0 bases and 0 bases, with 12 bases remaining between them. The CDR3 DNA sequence: TGCGCCAGCAGCTTGGCGGGGTTAAAGTACCAAGAGACCCAGTACTTC. Protein sequence: CASSLAGLKYQETQYF.

This chain joins TRBV6-5 and TRBJ1-1; D ambiguous. The germline gives CDR1 MNHEY, CDR2 SVGAGI. Deletions cut 5 bases from V and 5 bases from J, with 15 bases between. This CDR3 has 14 amino acids. This CDR3 is CASSRTHGRTEAFF. In DNA, the CDR3 is TGTGCCAGCAGTAGGACTCACGGGAGGACTGAAGCTTTCTTT.

In its sample, this clonotype was seen a few times. The chain carries TRBV4-1 and TRBJ1-6; D is possibly TRBD1 (6 bases). The ends were cut back, 1 base at V and 12 bases at J, with 19 bases in the middle. The length of the CDR3 is 16 residues. The germline gives CDR1 MGHRA, CDR2 YSYEKL. This chain's CDR3 is CASSQAGSRGLGPLHF. CDR3 nucleotides: TGCGCCAGCAGCCAAGCCGGTAGCAGGGGCCTTGGACCCCTCCACTTT.

This clonotype was detected a few times. The chain is built from TRBV6-6 and TRBJ2-3; D remains ambiguous. CDR1 is MNHNY, CDR2 SVGAGI, per germline (reference sequence). The CDR3 has 18 residues. The V and J ends lost 6 bases and 2 bases respectively, with 24 bases between them. The CDR3: CASRGWWSDRRNTDTQYF. The CDR3 nucleotides are TGTGCCAGCAGGGGGTGGTGGTCCGATAGGCGCAACACAGATACGCAGTATTTT.

V and J are TRBV6-1 and TRBJ1-6; D might be TRBD1 (6 bases). CDR1 and CDR2 from the germline V gene are MNHNS and SASEGT. The length of the CDR3 is 15 residues. V was pared by 6 bases and J by 8 bases, with 17 bases between. The CDR3 reads CASSPSRGADSPLHF. CDR3 sequence (DNA): TGTGCCAGCAGCCCCTCCAGGGGAGCCGATTCACCCCTCCACTTT.

V gene TRBV12-3 or TRBV12-4 combines with J gene TRBJ2-1, with D possibly matching TRBD2 (6 bases). Trimming pared 6 bases from V and 9 bases from J, leaving 12 bases between. The CDR3 has 12 amino acids. The CDR3 here is CASSWGVVEQFF. The CDR3 region has the DNA TGTGCCAGCAGCTGGGGGGTTGTTGAGCAGTTCTTC.

This chain links TRBV6-5 with TRBJ2-5, with TRBD1 matching 8 bases. V was pared by 6 bases and J by 5 bases, with 11 bases of the junction left unmatched. The germline gives CDR1 MNHEY, CDR2 SVGAGI. The length of the CDR3 is 15 residues. CDR3 nucleotides: TGTGCCAGCAGCCATGGACAGGGCAGGGCGGAGACCCAGTACTTC. Translation gives CASSHGQGRAETQYF.

This clonotype was counted many times. Written as DNA, the CDR3 is TGCGCCAGCAGCCAAGATCGGCACAGCGGACCCTATGGCTACACCTTC. This translates into CASSQDRHSGPYGYTF. The chain is built from TRBV4-3 and TRBJ1-2; D is unclear. This CDR3 has 16 residues. V was pared by 0 bases and J by 4 bases, with 15 bases between. Germline CDR1 and CDR2: LGHNA and YSLEER.